A single sample is the source of the 27 T cell receptor beta chains below, sequenced in a study of T-cell reconstitution after alpha-beta-depleted transplantation in children. It was with unique molecular identifiers that the TCRbeta library was prepared. TCRdb recomputed calls from the PCR reads with MiXCR, one row per CDR3 protein. The table includes about 440,000 distinct CDR3 sequences, 43% detected once. The specimen comprised PBMCs, sampled before TCRalphabeta/CD19-depleted stem cell transplant. These receptors all come from a girl under 10 years old with aplastic anemia, due to receive a stem cell transplant.

On this clonotype itself: This may arise from a read error, as a much more abundant clone is one base away. This chain links TRBV12-3 or TRBV12-4 with TRBJ2-3; the D gene is possibly TRBD2 (5 bases). The CDR3 spans 14 residues. DNA of the CDR3: TGTGCCAGCAGCCCATTCGCTAGCACAGATACGCGGTATTTT. As protein: CASSPFASTDTRYF.

This clonotype was seen at least ten times. This rearrangement joins TRBV3-1 to TRBJ2-5; D ambiguous. The CDR3 has 11 residues. Trimming left V 3 bases short and J 1 base short, with 0 bases between. CDR1 and CDR2 from the germline V gene are LGHDT and YNNKEL (reference sequence). The CDR3 coding sequence is TGTGCCAGCAGCCACCAAGAGACCCAGTACTTC. As protein: CASSHQETQYF.

The gene calls are TRBV27 and TRBJ2-2; maybe TRBD2 (6 bases). V lost 7 bases and J 6 bases, leaving 18 bases between the germline ends. This CDR3 contains 15 residues. Germline assignment: CDR1 MNHEY and CDR2 SMNVEV (reference sequence). CDR3 in amino acids: CASNFIRGTAGELFF. The CDR3 DNA reads as TGTGCCAGCAATTTTATCCGGGGGACGGCCGGGGAGCTGTTTTTT.

Only one count was recorded for this clonotype. J is TRBJ2-3 and V is TRBV6-5; 12 bases fit TRBD2. The junction had 2 bases not matched to a gene; V was cut back by 2 bases and J by 2 bases. CDR1 and CDR2 (germline): MNHEY, SVGAGI. The CDR3 runs to 16 residues. The chain's CDR3 is CASSYRTSGTTDTQYF. DNA of the CDR3: TGTGCCAGCAGTTACCGGACTAGCGGGACCACAGATACGCAGTATTTT.

This clonotype was recorded only once. CDR3 bases: TGTGCCAGCAGCTTAGCCCCCCGATCGAGCGAGCAGTACTTC. This sequence encodes CASSLAPRSSEQYF. This rearrangement joins TRBV7-9 to TRBJ2-7; D unresolved. The CDR3 consists of 14 residues. Per the germline V gene, CDR1 is SEHNR and CDR2 is FQNEAQ (reference sequence). Deletions cut 0 bases from V and 6 bases from J, with 12 bases between.

This clonotype was picked up many times. The chain combines TRBV29-1 with TRBJ1-4; no firm D call. There are 11 residues in the CDR3. Germline lookup yields CDR1 SQVTM and CDR2 ANQGSEA. Deletions cut 6 bases from V and 4 bases from J, with 6 bases between. In DNA, the CDR3 is TGCAGCGTCAGTAATAATGAAAAACTGTTTTTT. Translating it yields CSVSNNEKLFF.

The chain is built from TRBV29-1 and TRBJ2-1; TRBD1 agrees at 9 bases. Germline CDR1 reads SQVTM; CDR2 reads ANQGSEA. With 6 bases clipped from V and 3 bases from J, the junction kept 3 bases outside the gene matches. The CDR3 runs 13 residues. The CDR3 here is CSVNRGLYNEQFF. Written as DNA, the CDR3 is TGCAGCGTAAACAGGGGGCTCTACAATGAGCAGTTCTTC.

This sequence joins TRBV20-1 and TRBJ2-7, with D perhaps matching TRBD2 (5 bases). Trimming shortened V by 6 bases and J by 3 bases, and 21 bases separated the two germline ends. Germline CDR1 is DFQATT and CDR2 is SNEGSKA (reference sequence). CDR3 length: 15 amino acids. CDR3 residues: CSAPTKGERVYEQYF. Written as DNA, the CDR3 is TGCAGTGCCCCCACCAAGGGAGAAAGGGTCTACGAGCAGTACTTC.

This clonotype has only a few counts. The rearrangement uses TRBV7-2 and TRBJ2-7; possibly TRBD2 for D (5 bases). There are 15 residues in the CDR3. The germline gives CDR1 SGHTA, CDR2 FQGNSA. The V and J ends lost 6 bases and 4 bases respectively, with 19 bases between them. This CDR3 is CASRPGPLRGYEQYF. The CDR3 DNA is TGTGCCAGCAGACCTGGACCGCTTAGAGGGTACGAGCAGTACTTC. Supplemented by reference TRBV7-2 and TRBJ2-7, the full variable domain reads GAGVSQSPSNKVTEKGKDVELRCDPISGHTALYWYRQSLGQGLEFLIYFQGNSAPDKSGLPSDRFSAERTGGSVSTLTIQRTQQEDSAVYLCASRPGPLRGYEQYFGPGTRLTVT.

This rearrangement joins TRBV20-1 to TRBJ2-1, with TRBD1 as a possible D gene (5 bases). The CDR3 extends over 12 amino acids. Deletions cut 6 bases from V and 6 bases from J, with 12 bases between. Looked up from germline, CDR1 is DFQATT and CDR2 is SNEGSKA (reference sequence). Written as DNA, the CDR3 is TGCAGTGCCACCAGTGACAGCAATGAGCAGTTCTTC. Residues: CSATSDSNEQFF.

This clonotype was detected many times. The rearrangement links TRBV10-3 to TRBJ1-1, with D possibly matching TRBD1 (5 bases). The CDR3 contains 15 residues. The V gene lost 3 bases and the J gene lost 4 bases, with 15 bases spanning the gap. The V gene's germline CDR1 is ENHRY and CDR2 SYGVKD. The CDR3: CAISEGRGRGTEAFF. In DNA form, the CDR3 reads TGTGCCATCAGTGAAGGTCGGGGCCGGGGCACTGAAGCTTTCTTT.

V usage is TRBV30 and J usage is TRBJ2-1, with TRBD2 matching over 10 bases. The CDR3 is 15 residues long. Germline V lookup: CDR1 GTSNPN, CDR2 SVGIG (reference sequence). V lost 2 bases and J lost 6; bases outside the gene matches: 7. CDR3 sequence: CAWSRTSGVGNEQFF. CDR3 in DNA: TGTGCCTGGAGTCGGACTAGCGGAGTCGGCAATGAGCAGTTCTTC.

V usage is TRBV28 and J usage is TRBJ1-3; D unclear. There are 13 residues in the CDR3. V gave up 5 bases and J gave up 4 bases, with 9 bases separating them. Per the germline V gene, CDR1 is MDHEN and CDR2 is SYDVKM. The CDR3, as DNA: TGTGCCAGCAGTACCTCCTTAGGAAACACCATATATTTT. This encodes CASSTSLGNTIYF.

This clonotype appeared a few times. This sequence joins TRBV5-1 and TRBJ2-3; D perhaps matches TRBD2 (6 bases). CDR1 and CDR2 (germline): SGHRS, YFSETQ. V was shortened by 4 bases and J by 0 bases, with 12 bases between the two germline ends. The CDR3 totals 15 residues. The CDR3 nucleotides are TGCGCCAGCAGCCCTAGCGTCACTAGCACAGATACGCAGTATTTT. It is translated as CASSPSVTSTDTQYF. The complete variable domain, with remaining parts taken from reference TRBV5-1 and TRBJ2-3, reads KAGVTQTPRYLIKTRGQQVTLSCSPISGHRSVSWYQQTPGQGLQFLFEYFSETQRNKGNFPGRFSGRQFSNSRSEMNVSTLELGDSALYLCASSPSVTSTDTQYFGPGTRLTVL.

V gene TRBV7-9 combines with J gene TRBJ1-1; tentative D call: TRBD1 (5 bases). This CDR3 is 17 amino acids long. The V end lost 5 bases, the J end lost 0 bases, and 19 bases lay between the germline ends. CDR1 and CDR2 (germline): SEHNR, FQNEAQ (reference sequence). The CDR3 region has the DNA TGTGCCAGCAGCAAACTGCAGGGCTCTACCTTGAACACTGAAGCTTTCTTT. Translated: CASSKLQGSTLNTEAFF.

This clonotype came up a few times. The chain combines TRBV20-1 with TRBJ2-7; D is undetermined. CDR3 length equals 13 residues. Germline V gives CDR1 DFQATT, CDR2 SNEGSKA (reference sequence). V lost 5 bases, J lost 1 base, and 12 bases lay in between. As DNA, the CDR3 is TGCAGTGCTGGACGAGGACCTTCCTACGAGCAGTACTTC. This codes for CSAGRGPSYEQYF.

This clonotype has at least ten counts. This sequence joins TRBV5-1 and TRBJ2-1; D is uncertain. Germline V gene lookup returns CDR1 SGHRS and CDR2 YFSETQ. V was trimmed by 5 bases and J by 10 bases, leaving 10 bases between them. The CDR3 covers 11 residues. CDR3 residues: CASSATGEQFF. CDR3 bases: TGCGCCAGCAGTGCGACCGGGGAGCAGTTCTTC.

This clonotype was counted ten times or more. V is TRBV5-1 and J is TRBJ1-4; 10 nucleotides match TRBD1. The CDR3 sequence is 14 residues long. The V gene end was trimmed by 4 bases and the J gene end by 8 bases; junction bases not matched to a gene: 5. Germline CDR1 SGHRS, CDR2 YFSETQ. Written as DNA, the CDR3 is TGCGCCAGCAGCGGACAGGGGGTAAAAGAAAAACTGTTTTTT. Its protein product is CASSGQGVKEKLFF.

This clonotype was recorded a few times. CDR3 nucleotide sequence: TGCAGTGCTAGAGTTTGGGGGACTCTCCAAGAGACCCAGTACTTC. This sequence encodes CSARVWGTLQETQYF. This rearrangement joins TRBV20-1 to TRBJ2-5, with D maybe TRBD2 (6 bases). V was pared by 1 base and J by 1 base, with 13 bases between. Germline V gene lookup returns CDR1 DFQATT and CDR2 SNEGSKA (reference sequence). The CDR3 is 15 amino acids.

This clonotype has just a few counts. J is TRBJ2-1 and V is TRBV11-2, with D uncertain. The CDR3 has 15 residues. The V and J ends lost 2 bases and 3 bases respectively, with 11 bases between them. Germline V gene data show CDR1 as SGHAT and CDR2 as FQNNGV. CDR3 protein: CASSLLVGNYNEQFF. CDR3 in DNA: TGTGCCAGCAGCTTACTTGTGGGAAACTACAATGAGCAGTTCTTC.

The chain recombines TRBV3-1 with TRBJ2-7, with 8 bases matching TRBD1. V trimming: 1 base; J trimming: 2 bases; junction bases outside the gene matches: 4. CDR3 length equals 15 residues. Germline assignment: CDR1 LGHDT and CDR2 YNNKEL (reference sequence). The DNA of the CDR3 is TGTGCCAGCAGCCAAGGGGGACAGGACACCTACGAGCAGTACTTC. Translated: CASSQGGQDTYEQYF.

The table lists this clonotype with a few counts. Written as DNA, the CDR3 is TGTGCCAGCAGCCCAAACTCCGTCCGGGACCGCCTGAGCACAGATACGCAGTATTTT. It codes for CASSPNSVRDRLSTDTQYF. V and J are TRBV7-6 and TRBJ2-3; the D gene could be TRBD1 or TRBD2 (5 bases each). The germline V gene encodes CDR1 SGHVS and CDR2 FNYEAQ. This CDR3 is 19 amino acids long. V was clipped by 5 bases and J by 0 bases, with 24 bases between them.

This chain's CDR3 is CSASWGGATDTQYF. The CDR3 DNA sequence: TGCAGTGCTAGCTGGGGGGGGGCCACAGATACGCAGTATTTT. This chain links TRBV20-1 with TRBJ2-3; weak D call: TRBD2 (7 bases). V lost 3 bases to trimming and J lost 2 bases, with 12 bases between them. This CDR3 has 14 amino acids. Germline CDR1 reads DFQATT; CDR2 reads SNEGSKA (reference sequence).

This chain connects TRBV5-4 to TRBJ2-2; 7 nucleotides agree with TRBD2. The J segment lost 3 bases and the V segment lost 6 bases, leaving 14 bases of the junction unmatched. The CDR3 has 17 amino acids. In germline, CDR1 is SGHNT, CDR2 YYREEE (reference sequence). Here the CDR3 reads CASTSRTKREDTGELFF. The CDR3 DNA reads TGTGCCAGCACCAGCCGGACCAAACGGGAGGACACCGGGGAGCTGTTTTTT.

The gene calls are TRBV28 and TRBJ1-1; D unresolved. The CDR3 sequence is 12 residues long. Germline CDR1 MDHEN, CDR2 SYDVKM. Trimming shortened V by 8 bases and J by 4 bases, and 11 bases separated the two germline ends. The CDR3 here is CASSIGFTEAFF. The CDR3, as DNA: TGTGCCAGCTCGATTGGATTCACTGAAGCTTTCTTT. The whole variable domain, remainder taken from reference TRBV28 and TRBJ1-1, is DVKVTQSSRYLVKRTGEKVFLECVQDMDHENMFWYRQDPGLGLRLIYFSYDVKMKEKGDIPEGYSVSREKKERFSLILESASTNQTSMYLCASSIGFTEAFFGQGTRLTVV.

There are many counts of this clonotype. The chain couples TRBV24-1 to TRBJ1-2; D is perhaps TRBD1 (5 bases). This CDR3 has 13 residues. With 7 bases removed from V and 2 bases from J, the gap between germline ends came to 10 bases. Germline V gene data show CDR1 as KGHDR and CDR2 as SFDVKD. Written as DNA, the CDR3 is TGTGCCACCAGCGGACACGCGAACTATGGCTACACCTTC. This translates into CATSGHANYGYTF.

J is TRBJ1-4 and V is TRBV7-2; the D is unclear. This CDR3 region has 15 residues. Per germline, CDR1 SGHTA and CDR2 FQGNSA. V gave up 4 bases and J gave up 4 bases, with 13 bases separating them. The CDR3 spells CASSSWPRDNEKLFF. CDR3 coding DNA: TGTGCCAGCAGCTCCTGGCCGCGTGATAATGAAAAACTGTTTTTT.